What follows are 15 T cell receptor beta chains derived from one specimen sequenced in a study of blood T cell repertoires in COVID-19. Here immunoSEQ multiplex PCR was the method, and the copy in TCRdb shows in-frame clones only, minus some. Of 300,000 to 400,000 clones detected, approximately 86% appear once; the ten largest clones hold around 2.9%. Input material: peripheral blood. The receptor source for this set is a human donor in a cohort sampled during active COVID-19.

This clone occurred a few times. The rearrangement joins TRBV28 to TRBJ2-7, with a tentative D call TRBD2 (5 bases). Trimming took 5 bases from V and 7 from J, leaving 12 bases between them. Germline V gene sequence: CDR1 MDHEN, CDR2 SYDVKM. The CDR3 extends over 12 amino acids. DNA for the CDR3: TGTGCCAGCAGTCCCCCGAGAGGGGAGCAGTACTTC. Its translation is CASSPPRGEQYF.

The rearrangement uses TRBV7-3 and TRBJ2-1, with 9 bases lining up with TRBD1. V lost 5 bases to trimming and J lost 9 bases; unmatched junction nucleotides: 5. Germline V gene lookup returns CDR1 SGHTA and CDR2 FQGTGA. The CDR3 loop spans 13 amino acids. In DNA form, the CDR3 reads TGTGCCAGCAGCGTTACAGGGGGCAGTGAGCAGTTCTTC. Its translation: CASSVTGGSEQFF.

V is TRBV19 and J is TRBJ2-5; 8 bases are a match to TRBD2. The CDR3 is 14 amino acids. The V gene's germline CDR1 is LNHDA and CDR2 SQIVND (reference sequence). V was pared by 5 bases and J by 4 bases, with 6 bases of the junction left unmatched. The CDR3 loop is CASSGGLAGETQYF. The CDR3 coding sequence is TGTGCCAGTAGTGGCGGACTAGCTGGAGAGACCCAGTACTTC.

V and J are TRBV11-1 and TRBJ2-1, with TRBD1 matching over 7 bases. With V trimmed by 0 bases and J by 4 bases, 3 bases remained unmatched. The CDR3 is 15 amino acids. CDR1 SGHAT and CDR2 FQDESV come from the germline V gene (reference sequence). The CDR3 protein is CASSLARGRYNEQFF. The CDR3 bases are TGTGCCAGCAGCTTAGCGAGGGGGCGTTACAATGAGCAGTTCTTC. The whole variable domain, remainder taken from reference TRBV11-1 and TRBJ2-1, is EAEVAQSPRYKITEKSQAVAFWCDPISGHATLYWYRQILGQGPELLVQFQDESVVDDSQLPKDRFSAERLKGVDSTLKIQPAELGDSAMYLCASSLARGRYNEQFFGPGTRLTVL.

V usage is TRBV5-1 and J usage is TRBJ1-4; D not resolved. Germline V gene data show CDR1 as SGHRS and CDR2 as YFSETQ. The CDR3 loop spans 15 amino acids. Trimming removed 5 bases at V and 6 bases at J, with 17 bases between. CDR3 protein: CASSSRTWTDEKLFF. The DNA for the CDR3 is TGCGCCAGCAGTTCCCGGACTTGGACCGATGAAAAACTGTTTTTT.

This clone was seen only once. The chain links TRBV6-6 to TRBJ1-1; D not certain. Germline V gives CDR1 MNHNY, CDR2 SVGAGI (reference sequence). The CDR3 runs to 12 residues. Between the trimmed V and J ends, which lost 6 bases and 3 bases, there was a span of 8 bases. CDR3 region: CASSPPDTEAFF. The DNA of the CDR3 is TGTGCCAGCAGCCCCCCTGACACTGAAGCTTTCTTT.

The genes are TRBV12-3 or TRBV12-4 and TRBJ2-2; tentatively, D is TRBD2 (5 bases). The V end was cut by 6 bases, the J end by 6 bases, with 8 bases between. The CDR3 runs to 12 residues. The CDR3: CASSVLAGELFF. The CDR3 nucleotides read TGTGCCAGCAGCGTACTAGCCGGGGAGCTGTTTTTT.

This sequence joins TRBV19 and TRBJ1-6, with 9 nucleotides matching TRBD1. The trim removed 4 bases at V and 7 bases at J, leaving 2 bases unmatched. Germline V CDR1 and CDR2: LNHDA, SQIVND (reference sequence). This CDR3 region has 14 residues. The chain's CDR3 is CASSRTGVNSPLHF. The DNA for the CDR3 is TGTGCCAGTAGTAGGACAGGGGTCAATTCACCCCTCCACTTT.

The rearrangement joins TRBV30 to TRBJ2-3, with D perhaps matching TRBD2 (5 bases). V was clipped by 6 bases and J by 4 bases, with 14 bases between them. This CDR3 is 13 amino acids long. Germline V lookup: CDR1 GTSNPN, CDR2 SVGIG (reference sequence). CDR3 residues: CACLPIGADTQYF. For the CDR3, the DNA is TGTGCCTGCTTACCCATCGGGGCAGATACGCAGTATTTT.

V usage is TRBV13 and J usage is TRBJ2-2; D perhaps matches TRBD1 (5 bases). Germline V gene lookup returns CDR1 PRHDT and CDR2 FYEKMQ (reference sequence). V lost 5 bases and J lost 4, with 14 bases in between. The CDR3 covers 15 residues. This chain's CDR3 is CASSQQPRGTGELFF. As DNA, the CDR3 is TGTGCCAGCAGCCAACAGCCTAGGGGCACCGGGGAGCTGTTTTTT.

J is TRBJ1-2 and V is TRBV29-1; possible D gene TRBD1, 6 bases. The germline V and J ends were trimmed by 6 bases and 2 bases, with 10 bases remaining between them. Germline-derived CDR1 and CDR2 are SQVTM and ANQGSEA. This CDR3 has 12 amino acids. The CDR3 DNA reads TGCAGCGTCGGGGACAACAACTATGGCTACACCTTC. As protein: CSVGDNNYGYTF.

The chain recombines TRBV5-1 with TRBJ2-3, with TRBD1 as a possible D gene (6 bases). Germline assignment: CDR1 SGHRS and CDR2 YFSETQ. The CDR3 sequence is 17 residues long. The ends were cut back, 4 bases at V and 0 bases at J, with 18 bases in the middle. The CDR3 coding sequence is TGCGCCAGCAGCCGGACAGACGGAGGTTCTAGCACAGATACGCAGTATTTT. Amino acids: CASSRTDGGSSTDTQYF.

On this clone itself: Distinct nucleotide sequences in the sample also encode this CDR3. This chain connects TRBV7-2 to TRBJ2-7; the D gene is possibly TRBD1 (5 bases). The CDR3 length is 14 residues. Deletions cut 1 base from V and 0 bases from J, with 7 bases between. Germline V gives CDR1 SGHTA, CDR2 FQGNSA. The CDR3 DNA is TGTGCCAGCAGCTTAGGTGGGGCCTCCTACGAGCAGTACTTC. It yields the protein CASSLGGASYEQYF.

This chain links TRBV10-2 with TRBJ2-5; 13 positions match TRBD2. The trim removed 5 bases at V and 1 base at J, leaving 1 base unmatched. This CDR3 is 15 amino acids long. The germline gives CDR1 WSHSY, CDR2 SAAADI. Written as DNA, the CDR3 is TGCGCCAGCAGTTGGACTAGCGGGAGCCAAGAGACCCAGTACTTC. It translates to CASSWTSGSQETQYF.

This clone was found once. The chain employs TRBV5-4 and TRBJ1-3, with a weak D call TRBD1 (6 bases). The germline gives CDR1 SGHNT, CDR2 YYREEE (reference sequence). Trimming pared 0 bases from V and 1 base from J, leaving 8 bases between. The CDR3 consists of 15 residues. In DNA form, the CDR3 reads TGTGCCAGCAGCTTGGACGGGACATCTGGAAACACCATATATTTT. Translation: CASSLDGTSGNTIYF.